The 22 T cell receptor beta chains below come from one sample, sequenced in a study of blood T cell repertoires in COVID-19. Clones were read by immunoSEQ multiplex PCR, and TCRdb kept only the in-frame ones, dropping some. The data hold about 97,000 clones, with about nine tenths observed a single time. The material sequenced was peripheral blood. The receptors come from a man aged 18 to 30 with acute or convalescent COVID-19.

This clone was seen more than once but under ten times. The chain carries TRBV19 and TRBJ2-2; 8 bases agree with TRBD2. Trimming took 6 bases from V and 4 from J; bases not matched to a gene: 4. CDR3 size: 14 residues. Germline V gene data show CDR1 as LNHDA and CDR2 as SQIVND (reference sequence). CDR3 amino acids: CASRSGRFTGELFF. The CDR3 nucleotides are TGTGCCAGTAGGAGCGGGAGATTCACCGGGGAGCTGTTTTTT.

The CDR3 bases are TGTGCCAGCAGCTGGGGAGTTGGGAACACTGAAGCTTTCTTT. Amino acids: CASSWGVGNTEAFF. V is TRBV5-4 and J is TRBJ1-1, with unresolved D. Per the germline V gene, CDR1 is SGHNT and CDR2 is YYREEE (reference sequence). The CDR3 contains 14 residues. Between the trimmed V and J ends, which lost 3 bases and 1 base, there was a span of 10 bases.

This chain links TRBV6-2 or TRBV6-3 with TRBJ1-3; D is unclear. The CDR3 length is 15 residues. Trimming removed 2 bases at V and 0 bases at J, with 8 bases between. Germline values: CDR1 MNHEY, CDR2 SVGEGT. CDR3 sequence reads: CASSYESYSGNTIYF. The DNA for the CDR3 is TGTGCCAGCAGTTACGAATCCTACTCTGGAAACACCATATATTTT.

The rearrangement links TRBV25-1 to TRBJ1-6, with D perhaps matching TRBD1 (6 bases). Trimming took 4 bases from V and 8 from J, leaving 9 bases between them. Germline assignment: CDR1 MGHDK and CDR2 SYGVNS. The CDR3 has 13 residues. CDR3 DNA sequence: TGTGCCAGCAGTGCCGCAGGGGATTCACCCCTCCACTTT. It translates to CASSAAGDSPLHF.

This chain links TRBV12-5 with TRBJ2-7, with 9 bases aligning to TRBD1. The CDR3 loop spans 17 amino acids. V trimming: 1 base; J trimming: 2 bases; junction bases outside the gene matches: 9. Germline V gene data show CDR1 as LGHNT and CDR2 as FRNRAP. The CDR3 is CASGLALGTGRTYEQYF. CDR3 coding DNA: TGTGCTAGTGGTTTGGCCCTCGGGACAGGGAGAACCTACGAGCAGTACTTC.

The rearrangement links TRBV7-9 to TRBJ2-5; TRBD1 aligns across 11 bases. Germline-derived CDR1 and CDR2 are SEHNR and FQNEAQ (reference sequence). Unmatched junction bases numbered 7, after V lost 3 bases and J lost 4 bases. The CDR3 is 16 residues long. The CDR3 coding sequence is TGTGCCAGCAGCTTCTGGACAGGGGGCTTTGTAGAGACCCAGTACTTC. It specifies CASSFWTGGFVETQYF.

The chain uses TRBV9 and TRBJ2-3; D gene uncertain. The length of the CDR3 is 13 residues. CDR1 and CDR2 from the germline V gene are SGDLS and YYNGEE. Deletions cut 6 bases from V and 0 bases from J, with 8 bases between. The DNA of the CDR3 is TGTGCCAGCAAAACCGAGAGCACAGATACGCAGTATTTT. It yields the protein CASKTESTDTQYF.

This clone is a singleton in its sample. The chain has TRBV5-1 and TRBJ2-3, with 9 bases aligning to TRBD1. The germline V gene has CDR1 SGHRS and CDR2 YFSETQ. The junction had 0 bases not matched to a gene; V was cut back by 0 bases and J by 1 base. This CDR3 comprises 15 residues. This chain's CDR3 is CASSLGDRGTDTQYF. The CDR3 DNA sequence: TGCGCCAGCAGCTTGGGGGACAGGGGCACAGATACGCAGTATTTT.

The genes are TRBV5-1 and TRBJ2-7, with 15 bases identical to TRBD2. Germline assignment: CDR1 SGHRS and CDR2 YFSETQ. CDR3 size: 18 residues. Unmatched junction bases numbered 9, after V lost 4 bases and J lost 1 base. CDR3 nucleotide sequence: TGCGCCAGCAGCACCTGGACTAGCGGGGGGGCCGAGTCCTACGAGCAGTACTTC. This encodes CASSTWTSGGAESYEQYF.

The chain uses TRBV19 and TRBJ2-7; TRBD1 aligns across 9 bases. The CDR3 totals 16 residues. The J segment lost 5 bases and the V segment lost 0 bases, leaving 8 bases of the junction unmatched. The V gene's germline CDR1 is LNHDA and CDR2 SQIVND (reference sequence). The CDR3 region is CASSIDFRTGEHEQYF. In DNA form, the CDR3 reads TGTGCCAGTAGTATAGATTTCAGGACAGGGGAACACGAGCAGTACTTC.

The V call is TRBV19, the J call TRBJ2-7, with D possibly matching TRBD2 (6 bases). Per the germline V gene, CDR1 is LNHDA and CDR2 is SQIVND (reference sequence). CDR3 length: 14 residues. V was shortened by 2 bases and J by 7 bases, with 15 bases between the two germline ends. Here the CDR3 reads CASSIRGPGGEQYF. The CDR3 nucleotides read TGTGCCAGTAGTATAAGAGGTCCCGGGGGTGAGCAGTACTTC.

Concerning this clone itself: At the DNA level, this CDR3 is encoded by other sequences in the same sample as well. The chain carries TRBV7-9 and TRBJ1-6; D is ambiguous. Trimming took off 1 base at V and 0 bases at J, with 10 bases between the two ends. This CDR3 spans 17 amino acids. Germline CDR1 SEHNR, CDR2 FQNEAQ (reference sequence). CDR3 nucleotide sequence: TGTGCCAGCAGCTTAGACCGGGATCCCTCCTATAATTCACCCCTCCACTTT. This translates into CASSLDRDPSYNSPLHF.

The chain joins TRBV7-8 to TRBJ1-1; 9 bases are a match to TRBD1. The germline CDR1 and CDR2 sequences are SGHVS and FQNEAQ. V lost 4 bases, J lost 5 bases, and 8 bases stayed unmatched. The CDR3 has 15 residues. CDR3 coding DNA: TGTGCCAGCAGCTACTCTTACAGGGGGCTTACTGAAGCTTTCTTT. As protein: CASSYSYRGLTEAFF.

The chain uses TRBV5-8 and TRBJ2-7, with 13 nucleotides matching TRBD2. The ends lost 6 bases at V and 4 bases at J; junction bases unmatched: 13. CDR3 length: 17 amino acids. Germline V lookup: CDR1 SGHTS, CDR2 YDEGEE. The CDR3 protein is CASTGLAGLLTGYEQYF. CDR3 sequence (DNA): TGTGCCAGCACGGGACTAGCGGGACTACTAACGGGGTACGAGCAGTACTTC.

The chain has TRBV6-5 and TRBJ2-7; D may be TRBD2 (5 bases). Between the trimmed V and J ends, which lost 2 bases and 4 bases, there was a span of 12 bases. Per the germline V gene, CDR1 is MNHEY and CDR2 is SVGAGI. CDR3 length equals 14 residues. CDR3 amino acids: CASSYEGAYYEQYF. CDR3 nucleotides: TGTGCCAGCAGTTACGAGGGAGCCTATTACGAGCAGTACTTC.

The V call is TRBV18, the J call TRBJ2-1; D possibly corresponds to TRBD1 (8 bases). Between the trimmed V and J ends, which lost 3 bases and 9 bases, there was a span of 18 bases. There are 15 residues in the CDR3. Per the germline V gene, CDR1 is KGHSH and CDR2 is LQKENI. The CDR3: CASSPQGQGGGEQFF. CDR3 bases: TGTGCCAGCTCACCTCAAGGACAGGGAGGGGGTGAGCAGTTCTTC.

As concerns this clone: Other DNA sequences from this sample encode an identical CDR3 as well. CDR3 loop: CASSPGGGNTQYF. In nucleotides, the CDR3 is TGTGCCAGCTCACCAGGAGGCGGAAATACGCAGTATTTT. The chain has TRBV18 and TRBJ2-3; a weak D match, TRBD2 (5 bases). This CDR3 is built from 13 residues. V lost 2 bases, J lost 7 bases, and 10 bases lay in between. Germline V gene lookup returns CDR1 KGHSH and CDR2 LQKENI.

Here the CDR3 reads CASSLDTGNTEAFF. For the CDR3, the DNA is TGTGCCAGCAGCTTAGATACAGGTAACACTGAAGCTTTCTTT. This chain links TRBV11-2 with TRBJ1-1, with D possibly TRBD1 on 5 matching bases. The CDR3 loop spans 14 amino acids. V gave up 0 bases and J gave up 2 bases, with 7 bases separating them. CDR1 is SGHAT and CDR2 is FQNNGV in the germline V gene. Full variable domain (missing parts from reference TRBV11-2 and TRBJ1-1): EAGVAQSPRYKIIEKRQSVAFWCNPISGHATLYWYQQILGQGPKLLIQFQNNGVVDDSQLPKDRFSAERLKGVDSTLKIQPAKLEDSAVYLCASSLDTGNTEAFFGQGTRLTVV.

The chain recombines TRBV4-1 with TRBJ1-3, with D uncertain. Per germline, CDR1 MGHRA and CDR2 YSYEKL. Trimming cost V 0 bases and J 3 bases, with 15 bases left between them. The CDR3 is 17 residues long. CDR3 sequence: CASSQDYGGVNGNTIYF. As DNA, the CDR3 is TGCGCCAGCAGCCAAGATTATGGCGGAGTGAATGGAAACACCATATATTTT.

The chain uses TRBV10-2 and TRBJ1-2, with 8 bases matching TRBD1. With 9 bases clipped from V and 8 bases from J, the junction kept 17 bases outside the gene matches. There are 15 residues in the CDR3. Germline V gives CDR1 WSHSY, CDR2 SAAADI. CDR3 amino acids: CASAKTGVGSGGYTF. Written as DNA, the CDR3 is TGCGCCAGTGCGAAGACAGGGGTGGGATCGGGCGGCTACACCTTC.

The chain combines TRBV9 with TRBJ2-1; 12 bases are shared with TRBD2. Germline V gene data show CDR1 as SGDLS and CDR2 as YYNGEE. The CDR3 length is 19 residues. The junction had 13 bases not matched to a gene; V was cut back by 1 base and J by 5 bases. DNA for the CDR3: TGTGCCAGCAGCGTAAGGCCGGGGCGACTAGCGGGGGCCCACAATGAGCAGTTCTTC. Translation gives CASSVRPGRLAGAHNEQFF.

This sequence joins TRBV30 and TRBJ2-7; 8 nucleotides agree with TRBD1. Germline values: CDR1 GTSNPN, CDR2 SVGIG (reference sequence). The J segment lost 3 bases and the V segment lost 4 bases, leaving 11 bases of the junction unmatched. CDR3 length: 15 amino acids. For the CDR3, the DNA is TGTGCCTGGACCGCCATTGGACAGGGTAACTACGAGCAGTACTTC. The encoded protein is CAWTAIGQGNYEQYF.